The clone carrying this T cell receptor beta chain was counted between two and nine times. Its matching antigen is unknown. Trimming stripped 6 bases from V and 6 bases from J, with 23 bases between. The CDR3 totals 16 residues. Looked up from germline, CDR1 is SNHLY and CDR2 is FYNNEI. An equimolar mix of two oligonucleotides served as the beta constant-region primer for TRBC1 and TRBC2. Four rounds of PCR amplified the ligated cDNA using nested alpha and beta constant-region primers plus SP2. TCRdb called the UMI-ligation and nested PCR reads again in MiXCR, with one record for every CDR3 protein. The table shows about 90,000 distinct CDR3 sequences, with 11% occurring only once. This sample was included in a study of naive and memory T cell subsets. Study findings and constraints: A few larger clonotypes appeared in naive repertoires, especially CD8, possibly memory cells re-expressing CD45RA.

The clonotype comes from a human donor in good health. The J gene is TRBJ1-1, the V gene TRBV2, with TRBD1 as a possible D gene (6 bases). The sequenced material came from naive CD4+ T cells from blood. The CDR3 sequence is CASSGQWGGGDAEAFF. CDR3 coding DNA: TGTGCCAGCAGCGGACAGTGGGGAGGGGGGGACGCTGAAGCTTTCTTT.